Presented here are 15 T cell receptor beta chains from one specimen sequenced in a study of CD8+ T cells in alopecia areata. The treatment was: oral pan-JAK inhibitor, 5-10 mg twice daily. Extracted RNA was reverse transcribed into cDNA, the sequencing template. The protocol was immunoSEQ multiplex PCR, while the TCRdb copy is restricted to in-frame clones and leaves out a portion. The profile shows about 140,000 clones, roughly 82% of them singletons. The sample here was CD8+ T cells sorted from blood, taken at week 4, from a patient treated with tofacitinib. These receptors were taken from a human donor with alopecia areata.

The CDR3 nucleotides are TGCGCCAGCAGCTCTACAGGGGGCGACAGCAGCCTTGAAGCTTTCTTT. Residues: CASSSTGGDSSLEAFF. This chain links TRBV5-1 with TRBJ1-1, with 9 positions matching TRBD1. J gave up 7 bases and V 3 bases, and 13 bases lay outside the gene matches. This CDR3 region has 16 residues. Germline V gives CDR1 SGHRS, CDR2 YFSETQ. Variable domain in full (rest from reference TRBV5-1 and TRBJ1-1): KAGVTQTPRYLIKTRGQQVTLSCSPISGHRSVSWYQQTPGQGLQFLFEYFSETQRNKGNFPGRFSGRQFSNSRSEMNVSTLELGDSALYLCASSSTGGDSSLEAFFGQGTRLTVV.

The chain employs TRBV4-1 and TRBJ1-1, with 7 positions matching TRBD1. Germline loops: CDR1 MGHRA, CDR2 YSYEKL. The CDR3 length is 16 residues. With V trimmed by 1 base and J by 1 base, 6 bases remained unmatched. The CDR3 nucleotides read TGCGCCAGCAGCCAAGCCACAGGGGTAAGGAACACTGAAGCTTTCTTT. Its protein product is CASSQATGVRNTEAFF.

V gene TRBV5-1 combines with J gene TRBJ2-7; no firm D call. CDR3 length: 15 residues. Germline lookup yields CDR1 SGHRS and CDR2 YFSETQ. V lost 4 bases, J lost 0 bases, and 14 bases lay in between. CDR3 in amino acids: CASSLNADLSYEQYF. The DNA of the CDR3 is TGCGCCAGCAGCCTTAATGCGGACCTCTCCTACGAGCAGTACTTC. The full variable domain, rest sourced from reference TRBV5-1 and TRBJ2-7, is KAGVTQTPRYLIKTRGQQVTLSCSPISGHRSVSWYQQTPGQGLQFLFEYFSETQRNKGNFPGRFSGRQFSNSRSEMNVSTLELGDSALYLCASSLNADLSYEQYFGPGTRLTVT.

The rearrangement joins TRBV7-8 to TRBJ2-3, with 14 positions matching TRBD2. Per the germline V gene, CDR1 is SGHVS and CDR2 is FQNEAQ. V shed 4 bases and J 5 bases; nucleotides not matched to a gene: 5. This CDR3 is 16 amino acids long. Here the CDR3 DNA reads TGTGCCAGCAGCTCCGGGACTAGCGGGGGAGTAGATACGCAGTATTTT. This encodes CASSSGTSGGVDTQYF.

The chain carries TRBV7-9 and TRBJ2-1; no definite D call. Germline V gene data show CDR1 as SEHNR and CDR2 as FQNEAQ (reference sequence). Between the trimmed V and J ends, which lost 2 bases and 7 bases, there was a span of 9 bases. This CDR3 has 13 amino acids. The CDR3 DNA is TGTGCCAGCAGCTTACTTCTACCTAATGAGCAGTTCTTC. It encodes CASSLLLPNEQFF.

To note about this clone: Additional DNA sequences in this sample encode the identical CDR3. The chain employs TRBV9 and TRBJ1-5; weak D call: TRBD1 (6 bases). This CDR3 is built from 15 residues. Germline V gene sequence: CDR1 SGDLS, CDR2 YYNGEE. Trimming took off 4 bases at V and 4 bases at J, with 15 bases between the two ends. CDR3 sequence (DNA): TGTGCCAGCAGCCCGCAGGGAGGGGGAAATCAGCCCCAGCATTTT. The encoded protein is CASSPQGGGNQPQHF.

In the case of this clone: This sample also contains other DNA sequences that code for the same CDR3. The chain joins TRBV23-1 to TRBJ2-7, with 7 bases matching TRBD2. TRBV23-1 is an ORF; its function is uncertain. The CDR3 extends over 13 amino acids. Germline trimming cut 0 bases from V and 4 bases from J; bases unmatched to any gene: 0. CDR3 DNA: TGCGCCAGCAGTCAATCGGGGGGGTACGAGCAGTACTTC. This gives the protein CASSQSGGYEQYF.

This chain connects TRBV7-8 to TRBJ1-1, with D uncertain. The CDR3 sequence is 14 residues long. Trimming cost V 5 bases and J 2 bases, with 12 bases left between them. CDR1 is SGHVS and CDR2 is FQNEAQ in the germline V gene. CDR3 in amino acids: CASSLGPSNTEAFF. The CDR3 region has the DNA TGTGCCAGCAGCCTCGGACCGTCCAACACTGAAGCTTTCTTT.

The chain has TRBV10-2 and TRBJ2-2; maybe TRBD2 (6 bases). This CDR3 is built from 13 residues. The germline V gene encodes CDR1 WSHSY and CDR2 SAAADI. V lost 8 bases and J 5 bases, leaving 12 bases between the germline ends. Here the CDR3 reads CASRDWGTGELFF. CDR3 bases: TGCGCCAGCCGGGACTGGGGAACCGGGGAGCTGTTTTTT.

This chain links TRBV7-9 with TRBJ2-7; the D is unclear. CDR1 is SEHNR, CDR2 FQNEAQ, per germline (reference sequence). V was clipped by 4 bases and J by 1 base, with 8 bases between them. The CDR3 has 13 amino acids. The CDR3 nucleotides are TGTGCCAGCAGCTCCCAATGGTCCTACGAGCAGTACTTC. It specifies CASSSQWSYEQYF.

V usage is TRBV18 and J usage is TRBJ2-7, with TRBD2 matching 8 bases. Germline CDR1 and CDR2: KGHSH and LQKENI. The CDR3 contains 15 residues. V gave up 0 bases and J gave up 7 bases; unmatched junction bases: 8. CDR3 region: CASSPPTGGPREQYF. The CDR3 DNA follows: TGTGCCAGCTCACCACCGACGGGGGGGCCCCGAGAGCAGTACTTC.

V and J are TRBV10-3 and TRBJ2-3; D is possibly TRBD2 (6 bases). The CDR3 is 17 amino acids. Germline V CDR1 and CDR2: ENHRY, SYGVKD. Trimming removed 0 bases at V and 5 bases at J, with 18 bases between. The CDR3 region has the DNA TGTGCCATCAGTGAGTCGGGGGACTCCCAAAAGAAAGATACGCAGTATTTT. Translation gives CAISESGDSQKKDTQYF.

The chain combines TRBV7-9 with TRBJ1-2, with unresolved D. The CDR3 has 14 amino acids. Trimming removed 4 bases at V and 5 bases at J, with 14 bases between. From germline, CDR1 is SEHNR and CDR2 FQNEAQ (reference sequence). DNA of the CDR3: TGTGCCAGCAGCTCAGTTGGTCCTGGTTATGGCTACACCTTC. Its protein is CASSSVGPGYGYTF.

This chain joins TRBV7-9 and TRBJ2-5, with TRBD2 as a possible D gene (6 bases). CDR3 length: 13 residues. V was pared by 8 bases and J by 7 bases, with 17 bases between. In germline, CDR1 is SEHNR, CDR2 FQNEAQ (reference sequence). Here the CDR3 reads CASLGRDSPTQYF. CDR3 sequence (DNA): TGTGCCAGCCTAGGGCGGGACTCGCCGACCCAGTACTTC.

The sample holds one count of this clone. The rearrangement uses TRBV2 and TRBJ2-7; D is unclear. The CDR3 extends over 14 amino acids. Germline V CDR1 and CDR2: SNHLY, FYNNEI. V lost 4 bases and J 3 bases, leaving 13 bases between the germline ends. CDR3 DNA: TGTGCCAGCAGTGGTTTGGGCCAGGACTACGAGCAGTACTTC. Protein: CASSGLGQDYEQYF.